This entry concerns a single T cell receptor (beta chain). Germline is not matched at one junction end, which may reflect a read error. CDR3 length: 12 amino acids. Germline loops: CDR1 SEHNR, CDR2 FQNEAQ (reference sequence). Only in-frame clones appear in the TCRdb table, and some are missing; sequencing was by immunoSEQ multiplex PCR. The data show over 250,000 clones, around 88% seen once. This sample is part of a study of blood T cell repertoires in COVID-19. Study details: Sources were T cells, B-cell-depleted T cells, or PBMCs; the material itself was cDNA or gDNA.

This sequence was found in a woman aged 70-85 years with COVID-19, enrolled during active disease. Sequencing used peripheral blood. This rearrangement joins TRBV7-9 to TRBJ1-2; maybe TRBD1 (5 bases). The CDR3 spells CASRKPPGPGNF. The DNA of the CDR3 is TGTGCCAGCAGGAAACCCCCGGGCCCAGGGAACTTC.